Listed here is a single TCR beta chain. Under the authors' procedure: Estimation of nucleated cell counts relied on the amplification of reference gene primers. TCRdb's copy holds only in-frame clones and misses some; the assay was immunoSEQ multiplex PCR. That table supplies the V and J calls and clone size; D and trimming were determined from the DNA. The data hold some 69,000 clones, with about four fifths observed a single time. This entry is derived from a study of blood T cell repertoires in COVID-19. Study as a whole: Donors in the United States, Italy and Spain gave samples during acute or convalescent COVID-19. PBMCs, B-cell-depleted T cells, or T cells provided the cDNA or gDNA that made up the material.

Germline values: CDR1 MNHEY, CDR2 SVGAGI. The CDR3 has 14 residues. V shed 7 bases, J shed 1 base, and the junction held 3 bases outside the gene matches. Sequencing used peripheral blood. The chain is built from TRBV6-5 and TRBJ1-1, with 10 bases identical to TRBD1. This sequence originates from a woman aged 70-85 years with acute or convalescent COVID-19. In DNA form, the CDR3 reads TGTGCCAGCAAGTGGACAGGGGGGAACACTGAAGCTTTCTTT. This codes for CASKWTGGNTEAFF.